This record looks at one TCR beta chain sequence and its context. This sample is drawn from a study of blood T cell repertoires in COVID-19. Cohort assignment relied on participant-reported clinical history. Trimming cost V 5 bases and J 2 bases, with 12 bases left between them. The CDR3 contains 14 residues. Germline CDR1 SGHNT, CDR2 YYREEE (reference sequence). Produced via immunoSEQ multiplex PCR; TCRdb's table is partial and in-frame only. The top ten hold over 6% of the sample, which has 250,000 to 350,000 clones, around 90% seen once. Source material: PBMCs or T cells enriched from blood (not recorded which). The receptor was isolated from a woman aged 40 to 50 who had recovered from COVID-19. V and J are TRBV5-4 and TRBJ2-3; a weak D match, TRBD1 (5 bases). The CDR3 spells CASRRSGATDTQYF. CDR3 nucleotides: TGTGCCAGCAGGCGATCTGGGGCCACAGATACGCAGTATTTT.